The next 23 T cell receptor beta chains were all read from a single sample in a study of blood T cell repertoires in COVID-19. The repertoire was sequenced with immunoSEQ multiplex PCR; TCRdb's copy has only in-frame clones and lacks some. The profile shows over 350,000 clones, about nine tenths of them singletons. Sequencing input: peripheral blood. The origin of the receptors is a woman in her twenties or thirties with active or convalescent COVID-19.

The chain recombines TRBV5-1 with TRBJ2-5, with 9 nucleotides matching TRBD1. This CDR3 is 14 amino acids long. The germline V gene has CDR1 SGHRS and CDR2 YFSETQ. V gave up 4 bases and J gave up 5 bases; unmatched junction bases: 6. Written as DNA, the CDR3 is TGCGCCAGCAGCCAGGGACAGGGAGGTGAGACCCAGTACTTC. As protein: CASSQGQGGETQYF. Complete variable domain (other parts from reference TRBV5-1 and TRBJ2-5): KAGVTQTPRYLIKTRGQQVTLSCSPISGHRSVSWYQQTPGQGLQFLFEYFSETQRNKGNFPGRFSGRQFSNSRSEMNVSTLELGDSALYLCASSQGQGGETQYFGPGTRLLVL.

This clone was observed a single time. The rearrangement links TRBV27 to TRBJ2-5; 11 nucleotides align to TRBD2. With 2 bases clipped from V and 5 bases from J, the junction kept 16 bases outside the gene matches. The length of the CDR3 is 19 residues. The V gene's germline CDR1 is MNHEY and CDR2 SMNVEV (reference sequence). Here the CDR3 DNA reads TGTGCCAGCAGTTTAGGACTAGCGGGTAACTCCGCACCGGGGGAGACCCAGTACTTC. Translation: CASSLGLAGNSAPGETQYF.

This clone was picked up a small number of times. This sequence joins TRBV14 and TRBJ1-4, with 10 bases that match TRBD1. CDR3 length: 16 residues. Trimming cost V 0 bases and J 6 bases; bases outside gene matches: 4. From germline, CDR1 is SGHDN and CDR2 FVKESK. DNA for the CDR3: TGTGCCAGCAGCCAAGAAGAGGGACAGGGGTATGAAAAACTGTTTTTT. The encoded protein is CASSQEEGQGYEKLFF.

The J gene is TRBJ2-6, the V gene TRBV6-5; 8 bases align to TRBD1. V trimming: 10 bases; J trimming: 0 bases; junction bases outside the gene matches: 5. The germline CDR1 and CDR2 sequences are MNHEY and SVGAGI. The CDR3 loop spans 15 amino acids. This CDR3 is CATTQGVSGANVLTF. CDR3 sequence (DNA): TGTGCCACTACACAGGGGGTCTCTGGGGCCAACGTCCTGACTTTC.

The chain has TRBV15 and TRBJ2-5; D perhaps matches TRBD1 (5 bases). CDR1 and CDR2 (germline): LNHNV, YYDKDF (reference sequence). This CDR3 region has 16 residues. Trimming took off 1 base at V and 4 bases at J, with 16 bases between the two ends. CDR3 DNA sequence: TGTGCCACCAGCAGAGGGGAAGTAACTGGGGCAGAGACCCAGTACTTC. Translation gives CATSRGEVTGAETQYF.

The chain employs TRBV5-6 and TRBJ1-2; possibly TRBD1 for D (5 bases). There are 13 residues in the CDR3. Germline V gives CDR1 SGHDT, CDR2 YYEEEE. V was clipped by 0 bases and J by 10 bases, with 13 bases between them. CDR3 protein: CASSLGQDKVYTF. DNA for the CDR3: TGTGCCAGCAGCTTGGGTCAGGACAAAGTCTACACCTTC.

This rearrangement joins TRBV5-1 to TRBJ1-2; D remains unclear. Germline assignment: CDR1 SGHRS and CDR2 YFSETQ. The CDR3 has 13 amino acids. Trimming left V 1 base short and J 6 bases short, with 10 bases between. CDR3: CASSLQLGDGYTF. CDR3 in DNA: TGCGCCAGCAGCTTGCAACTGGGAGATGGCTACACCTTC.

The sample holds a few counts of this clone. The chain joins TRBV4-1 to TRBJ1-3; TRBD1 matches at 7 bases. With V trimmed by 3 bases and J by 0 bases, 5 bases remained unmatched. Germline values: CDR1 MGHRA, CDR2 YSYEKL. The CDR3 sequence is 16 residues long. For the CDR3, the DNA is TGCGCCAGCAGCCAGGAGGACAGGCCCTCTGGAAACACCATATATTTT. It specifies CASSQEDRPSGNTIYF.

This rearrangement joins TRBV3-1 (or the pseudogene TRBV3-2) to TRBJ1-1, with 10 nucleotides matching TRBD1. Germline V gives CDR1 LGHDT, CDR2 YNNKEL (reference sequence). V lost 5 bases and J lost 5; bases outside the gene matches: 11. The CDR3 totals 16 residues. The CDR3 DNA reads TGTGCCAGCAGCACTAGGGAGGGACAGGGGTGGACTGAAGCTTTCTTT. Its protein product is CASSTREGQGWTEAFF.

The V gene is TRBV5-4, the J gene TRBJ2-2; D possibly corresponds to TRBD2 (6 bases). Trimming stripped 3 bases from V and 4 bases from J, with 10 bases between. This CDR3 has 14 residues. In germline, CDR1 is SGHNT, CDR2 YYREEE (reference sequence). CDR3 coding DNA: TGTGCCAGCAGCTCCGGGGGAAGCACCGGGGAGCTGTTTTTT. Protein: CASSSGGSTGELFF.

V and J are TRBV19 and TRBJ1-2, with TRBD1 as a possible D gene (6 bases). The germline V gene encodes CDR1 LNHDA and CDR2 SQIVND (reference sequence). Trimming stripped 4 bases from V and 0 bases from J, with 12 bases between. This CDR3 has 15 amino acids. This chain's CDR3 is CASSNTQGTNYGYTF. As DNA, the CDR3 is TGTGCCAGTAGTAATACACAGGGTACTAACTATGGCTACACCTTC.

The chain employs TRBV11-1 and TRBJ2-5, with 12 bases fitting TRBD2. The ends lost 1 base at V and 1 base at J; junction bases unmatched: 1. Germline V gene sequence: CDR1 SGHAT, CDR2 FQDESV (reference sequence). This CDR3 is built from 16 residues. The CDR3 here is CASSLGLAGAQETQYF. The CDR3 region has the DNA TGTGCCAGCAGCTTAGGACTAGCGGGGGCCCAAGAGACCCAGTACTTC. Using reference TRBV11-1 and TRBJ2-5 for the parts outside the CDR3, the full variable domain is EAEVAQSPRYKITEKSQAVAFWCDPISGHATLYWYRQILGQGPELLVQFQDESVVDDSQLPKDRFSAERLKGVDSTLKIQPAELGDSAMYLCASSLGLAGAQETQYFGPGTRLLVL.

The V gene is TRBV6-5, the J gene TRBJ1-4; 10 bases are a match to TRBD1. The CDR3 is 15 amino acids. With V trimmed by 6 bases and J by 2 bases, 3 bases remained unmatched. Germline-derived CDR1 and CDR2 are MNHEY and SVGAGI. The CDR3 reads CASRTGGATNEKLFF. CDR3 coding DNA: TGTGCCAGCAGGACAGGGGGCGCGACTAATGAAAAACTGTTTTTT.

The CDR3 coding sequence is TGTGCCAGCAGGGACTACTACACAGATACGCAGTATTTT. This translates into CASRDYYTDTQYF. The rearrangement joins TRBV12-3 or TRBV12-4 to TRBJ2-3; weak D call: TRBD2 (6 bases). With 6 bases removed from V and 2 bases from J, the gap between germline ends came to 9 bases. The CDR3 contains 13 residues.

This clone appeared a single time. The chain joins TRBV6-5 to TRBJ2-2; D is perhaps TRBD2 (5 bases). Trimming removed 8 bases at V and 4 bases at J, with 17 bases between. This CDR3 has 15 residues. Germline loops: CDR1 MNHEY, CDR2 SVGAGI. The CDR3 protein is CASGGLWAGTGELFF. The CDR3 region has the DNA TGTGCCAGCGGCGGGTTGTGGGCAGGCACCGGGGAGCTGTTTTTT.

The rearrangement uses TRBV6-5 and TRBJ1-1, with 7 bases that match TRBD1. This CDR3 has 13 amino acids. Germline trimming cut 0 bases from V and 8 bases from J; bases unmatched to any gene: 3. Germline V lookup: CDR1 MNHEY, CDR2 SVGAGI. CDR3 sequence: CASSYSTGMEAFF. The CDR3 DNA follows: TGTGCCAGCAGTTACTCGACAGGGATGGAAGCTTTCTTT.

The V call is TRBV27, the J call TRBJ1-5; D is possibly TRBD1 (5 bases). CDR1 MNHEY and CDR2 SMNVEV come from the germline V gene (reference sequence). V dropped 4 bases and J dropped 7 bases, with 14 bases sitting between them. CDR3 length: 14 residues. The CDR3 coding sequence is TGTGCCAGCAGTTCACGGGGGTTAGGGCAGCCCCAGCATTTT. Its translation is CASSSRGLGQPQHF.

V gene TRBV4-1 combines with J gene TRBJ2-7; D possibly corresponds to TRBD1 (5 bases). The CDR3 length is 14 residues. Germline V CDR1 and CDR2: MGHRA, YSYEKL. V was trimmed by 0 bases and J by 6 bases, leaving 12 bases between them. CDR3 region: CASSQEGVDSEQYF. The DNA of the CDR3 is TGCGCCAGCAGCCAAGAAGGGGTAGACAGCGAGCAGTACTTC.

The V and J genes are TRBV5-6 and TRBJ2-5; D not certain. Germline CDR1 and CDR2: SGHDT and YYEEEE. The CDR3 runs to 15 residues. Trimming stripped 2 bases from V and 5 bases from J, with 16 bases between. The chain's CDR3 is CASSLFGPTLETQYF. The CDR3 nucleotides read TGTGCCAGCAGCTTATTTGGGCCAACGTTGGAGACCCAGTACTTC.

The chain uses TRBV6-4 and TRBJ2-5; tentative D call: TRBD2 (5 bases). The CDR3 covers 16 residues. V was pared by 0 bases and J by 2 bases, with 13 bases between. Germline CDR1 reads MRHNA; CDR2 reads SNTAGT. In DNA, the CDR3 is TGTGCCAGCAGTGACTCCAAACGGACTCTACAAGAGACCCAGTACTTC. Translating gives CASSDSKRTLQETQYF.

The chain uses TRBV19 and TRBJ2-3, with D maybe TRBD1 (6 bases). The CDR3 has 16 amino acids. From germline, CDR1 is LNHDA and CDR2 SQIVND (reference sequence). V shed 1 base and J shed 1 base, with 12 bases lying between them. Here the CDR3 DNA reads TGTGCCAGTAGTATAGGAAGGGGGATGGGCACAGATACGCAGTATTTT. The encoded protein is CASSIGRGMGTDTQYF.

In its sample, this clone was seen once. The rearrangement links TRBV27 to TRBJ1-4, with D perhaps TRBD1 (5 bases). CDR1 and CDR2 from the germline V gene are MNHEY and SMNVEV (reference sequence). The CDR3 consists of 15 residues. Trimming left V 5 bases short and J 8 bases short, with 18 bases between. The DNA for the CDR3 is TGTGCCAGCAGTCCGTTTGGGGCGAATGTCGAAAAACTGTTTTTT. The encoded protein is CASSPFGANVEKLFF.

This chain uses TRBV7-2 with TRBJ2-1, with 7 bases that match TRBD2. CDR3 size: 15 residues. Germline CDR1 reads SGHTA; CDR2 reads FQGNSA. The junction had 4 bases not matched to a gene; V was cut back by 1 base and J by 4 bases. CDR3 nucleotides: TGTGCCAGCAGCTTAGGTTGGGGGGGGTACAATGAGCAGTTCTTC. Translated: CASSLGWGGYNEQFF.